This T cell receptor beta chain was recovered during a study of molecular identifiers for immune sequencing clone quantification (dated by TCRdb to the late 2010s). Study-wide context: In a replicate experiment, RNA from around 18,000 or 91,000 naive CD8 T cells was split into five aliquots, four of which were sequenced. This methods study benchmarked molecular-identifier clustering-based TCR repertoire sequencing (MIDCIRS) and TCR RNA copy counting, using CD8 T cells to do so.

A note on this clonotype: There is no known antigen for this receptor. No base qualities exist here, and no much larger clone lies one base off it.

Libraries of naive CD8 T cells were built from anywhere between about 18,000 and 1,000,000 sorted cells, with 10%, 30% or 50% of the purified RNA used. Naive CD8 T cells were FACS-sorted as CD8+CD4-CCR7+CD45RA+ on a BD FACSAria II into RLT Plus buffer. Ten to eleven TCR copies' worth of Jurkat RNA were spiked into about 20,000-1,100,000 naive CD8 T cell samples to test detection sensitivity. CD8 T cells were enriched with RosetteSep CD8+ T Cell Enrichment Cocktail and Ficoll-Paque, followed by ACK red cell lysis. The library was generated by PCR. Sequencer: Illumina HiSeq 4000. Bulk TCR libraries were generated as previously described, with the TCR primers listed in Table S5 used. Purification of total RNA was performed with the Qiagen AllPrep DNA/RNA kit. Reads from multiple sequencing runs of the same library were pooled before analysis. The published analysis was carried out like this. Only reads with exact TCR constant sequence were kept, trimmed to 150 nt, and grouped by their 12-nt molecular barcodes. Reads within each barcode group were sub-clustered using a 15% Levenshtein threshold, and quality-weighted consensus sequences were constructed for each RNA molecule. Non-functional sequences were filtered out, along with any lower-count sequence sitting one edit away from another sequence. Based on fitting two negative binomial distributions, any barcode sub-cluster with under 20% of the maximum read count was discarded. In-frame beta chains were kept once TCRdb had trimmed the public reads at Q25 with fastp and called clones with MiXCR. Rows with a matching CDR3 protein are joined into one entry that keeps the most common DNA and genes. These V and J calls rely on TCRdb rather than the paper's analysis. Within this sample are just under 650,000 distinct CDR3 sequences, with just under 20% of them counted one time only. The ten largest clones add up to 0.85% to 0.9% of the sample.

General study outcomes and caveats: Highly expanded clone sizes could be underestimated because identical TCR molecules may share a barcode. Spiked-in Jurkat TCR RNA equal to a single cell's worth was reported to be detectable even within 1,100,000 naive CD8 T cells. The naive libraries included spiked-in Jurkat TCR RNA (roughly 9 copies' worth), and this RNA is not part of the donor repertoire. Modeling estimated approximately 3 recovered TCR RNA copies per cell, compared with about 9.8 by digital PCR, which implies roughly 29% capture efficiency. In CMV-specific effector cells, over 99% of molecules were held by clones above 20 RNA copies, whereas under 1% of molecules were held by such clones in naive cells. When barcode sub-clustering was left out, chimeric consensus sequences inflated TCR diversity, with chimeras reaching as high as 47%.

Sequenced: naive CD8+ T cells from blood, with Jurkat cell RNA spiked in. This specimen's cell subset or site label, per the study, means: FACS-sorted CD8+CD4-CCR7+CD45RA+ naive T cells. The sequence came from a human donor in good health. Some libraries in this study had Jurkat cell RNA spiked in.

The CDR3 region has the sequence CATSDGPGQDYNEQFF. In nucleotide form, the sequence is TGTGCCACCAGTGATGGACCGGGACAGGATTACAATGAGCAGTTCTTC. The chain is encoded by TRBV24-1 joined to TRBJ2-1; the junction holds 8 bases that match TRBD1. Trimming removed 3 bases from V and 4 bases from J; the gene matches leave 7 bases unexplained. Sequences KGHDR (CDR1) and SFDVKD (CDR2) are obtained from the germline V gene. The CDR3 runs 16 residues from the cysteine to the phenylalanine. Here the CDR3 DNA is all that survives: 48 bases in frame from base 1.